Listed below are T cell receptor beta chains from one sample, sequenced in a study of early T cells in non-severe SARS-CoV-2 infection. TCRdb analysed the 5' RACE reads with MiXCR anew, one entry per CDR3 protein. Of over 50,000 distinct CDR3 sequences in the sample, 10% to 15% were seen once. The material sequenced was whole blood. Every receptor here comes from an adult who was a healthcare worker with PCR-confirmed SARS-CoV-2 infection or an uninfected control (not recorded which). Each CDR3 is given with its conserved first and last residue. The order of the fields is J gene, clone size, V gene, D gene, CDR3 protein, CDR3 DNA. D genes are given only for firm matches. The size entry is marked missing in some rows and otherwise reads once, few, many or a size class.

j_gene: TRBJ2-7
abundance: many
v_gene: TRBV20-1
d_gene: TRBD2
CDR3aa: CSASPGAGGLHEQYF
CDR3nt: TGCAGTGCTAGCCCTGGAGCGGGAGGCCTCCACGAGCAGTACTTC

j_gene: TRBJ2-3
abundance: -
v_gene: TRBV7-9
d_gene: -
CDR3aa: CASGRVNTQYF
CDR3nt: TGTGCCAGCGGTCGGGTAAATACGCAGTATTTT

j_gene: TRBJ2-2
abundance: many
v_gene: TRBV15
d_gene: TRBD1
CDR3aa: CATSRSGQGWVTGELFF
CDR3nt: TGTGCCACCAGCAGATCCGGACAGGGATGGGTCACCGGGGAGCTGTTTTTT

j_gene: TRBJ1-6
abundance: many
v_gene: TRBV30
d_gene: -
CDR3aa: CAWSIKNSPLHF
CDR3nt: TGTGCCTGGAGTATAAAGAATTCACCCCTCCACTTT

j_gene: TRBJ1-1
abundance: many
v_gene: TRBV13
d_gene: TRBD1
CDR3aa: CASSLDRVNTEAFF
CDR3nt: TGTGCCAGCAGCTTGGACAGGGTGAACACTGAAGCTTTCTTT

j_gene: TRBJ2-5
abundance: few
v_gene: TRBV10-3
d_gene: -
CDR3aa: CATAEGSTETQYF
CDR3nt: TGTGCCACCGCCGAGGGGTCGACGGAGACCCAGTACTTC

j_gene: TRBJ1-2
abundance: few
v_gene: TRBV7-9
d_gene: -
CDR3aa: CASSLAGAGYYGYTF
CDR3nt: TGTGCCAGCAGCTTAGCGGGGGCAGGGTACTATGGCTACACCTTC

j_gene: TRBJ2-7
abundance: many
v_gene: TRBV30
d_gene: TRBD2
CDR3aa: CAWSGLAAYEQYF
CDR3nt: TGTGCCTGGAGTGGACTAGCGGCCTACGAGCAGTACTTC

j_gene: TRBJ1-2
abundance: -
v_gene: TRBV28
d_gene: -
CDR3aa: CASNSLRGGYTF
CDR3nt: TGTGCCAGCAACTCCCTCCGCGGCGGCTACACCTTC

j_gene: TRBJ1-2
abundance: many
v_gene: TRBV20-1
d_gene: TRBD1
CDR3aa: CSARRTGSHGYTF
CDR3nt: TGCAGTGCTAGAAGGACAGGGTCCCATGGCTACACCTTC

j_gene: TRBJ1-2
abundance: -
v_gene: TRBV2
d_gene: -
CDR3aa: CASRREGHGYTF
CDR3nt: TGTGCCTCCCGAAGGGAGGGACATGGCTACACCTTC

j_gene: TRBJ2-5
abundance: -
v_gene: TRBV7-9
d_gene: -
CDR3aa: CASSLVRTGETQYF
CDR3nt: TGTGCCAGCAGCTTAGTCCGGACCGGGGAGACCCAGTACTTC

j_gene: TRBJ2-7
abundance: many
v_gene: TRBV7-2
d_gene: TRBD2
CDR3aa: CASSLDVGLVKQYF
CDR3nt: TGTGCCAGCAGCTTAGATGTGGGACTAGTCAAGCAGTACTTC

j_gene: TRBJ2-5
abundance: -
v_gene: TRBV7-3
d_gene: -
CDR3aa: CASSLQGETQYF
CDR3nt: TGTGCCAGCAGCTTACAGGGGGAGACCCAGTACTTC

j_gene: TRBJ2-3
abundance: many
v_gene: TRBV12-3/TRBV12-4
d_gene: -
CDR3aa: CASSLERPSADTQYF
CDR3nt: TGTGCCAGCAGTTTAGAAAGACCCAGCGCAGATACGCAGTATTTT

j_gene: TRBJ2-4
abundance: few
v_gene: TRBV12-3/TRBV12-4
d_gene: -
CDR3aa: CASSDVLRDSLAKNIQYF
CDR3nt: TGTGCCAGCTCCGACGTCCTCCGGGACTCGCTAGCCAAAAACATTCAGTACTTC

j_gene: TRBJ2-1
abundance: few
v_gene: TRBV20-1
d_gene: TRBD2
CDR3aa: CSARRSGARWNEQFF
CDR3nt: TGCAGTGCTAGGCGTAGCGGGGCTAGGTGGAATGAGCAGTTCTTC

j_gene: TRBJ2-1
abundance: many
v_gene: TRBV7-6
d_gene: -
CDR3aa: CASSTRGTVSYNEQFF
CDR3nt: TGTGCCAGCAGCACCCGGGGGACAGTCTCCTACAATGAGCAGTTCTTC

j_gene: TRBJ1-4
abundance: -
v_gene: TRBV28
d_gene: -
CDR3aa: CASSSRTGPNEKLFF
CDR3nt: TGTGCCAGCAGTTCACGGACGGGACCTAATGAAAAACTGTTTTTT

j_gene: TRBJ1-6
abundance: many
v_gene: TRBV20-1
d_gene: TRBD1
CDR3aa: CSARDYRGAYNSPLHF
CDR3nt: TGCAGTGCTAGAGATTACAGGGGGGCCTATAATTCACCCCTCCACTTT

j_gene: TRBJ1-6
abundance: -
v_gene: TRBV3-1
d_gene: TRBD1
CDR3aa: CASSQPRGAEVALHF
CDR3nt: TGTGCCAGCAGCCAGCCCAGGGGGGCAGAAGTGGCCCTCCACTTT

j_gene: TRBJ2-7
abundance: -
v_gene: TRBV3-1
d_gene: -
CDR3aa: CASSQRRTGGTYEQYF
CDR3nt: TGTGCCAGCAGCCAAAGAAGAACGGGGGGCACCTACGAGCAGTACTTC

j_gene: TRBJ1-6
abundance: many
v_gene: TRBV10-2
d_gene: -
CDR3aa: CASSGPALNSPLHF
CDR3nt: TGCGCCAGCTCTGGACCGGCCCTCAATTCACCCCTCCACTTT

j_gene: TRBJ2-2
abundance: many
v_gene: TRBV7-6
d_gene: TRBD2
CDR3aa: CASSLVPSGANTGELFF
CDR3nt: TGTGCCAGCAGCTTAGTTCCTAGCGGGGCGAACACCGGGGAGCTGTTTTTT

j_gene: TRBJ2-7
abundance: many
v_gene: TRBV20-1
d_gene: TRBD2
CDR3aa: CSARGAGVPGEQYF
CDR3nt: TGCAGTGCTAGGGGAGCGGGAGTCCCTGGCGAGCAGTACTTC

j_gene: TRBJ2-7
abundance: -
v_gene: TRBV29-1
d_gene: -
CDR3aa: CSVVKETEEYF
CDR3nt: TGCAGCGTTGTGAAGGAAACGGAGGAGTACTTC

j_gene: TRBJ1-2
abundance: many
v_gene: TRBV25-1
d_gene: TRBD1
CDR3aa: CASTRDRGYGYTF
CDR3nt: TGTGCCAGCACCCGGGACAGGGGTTATGGCTACACCTTC

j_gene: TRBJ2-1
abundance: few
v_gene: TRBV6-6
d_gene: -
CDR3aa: CASSYPGNEQFF
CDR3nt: TGTGCCAGCAGTTACCCGGGCAATGAGCAGTTCTTC

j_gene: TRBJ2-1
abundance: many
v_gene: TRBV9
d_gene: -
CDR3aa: CASSPGGGAYNEQFF
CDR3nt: TGTGCCAGCAGTCCTGGAGGGGGGGCCTACAATGAGCAGTTCTTC

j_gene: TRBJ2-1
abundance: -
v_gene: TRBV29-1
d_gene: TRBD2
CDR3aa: CSVLGLAGPYNEQFF
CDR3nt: TGCAGCGTTCTTGGACTAGCGGGACCCTACAATGAGCAGTTCTTC

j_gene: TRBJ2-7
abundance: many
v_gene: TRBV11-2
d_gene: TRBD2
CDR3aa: CASSRPPTSGTYF
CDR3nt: TGTGCCAGCAGCCGGCCCCCGACTAGCGGGACTTATTTC

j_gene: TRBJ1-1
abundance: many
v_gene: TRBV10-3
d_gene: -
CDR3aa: CAISDSDVTEAFF
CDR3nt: TGTGCCATCAGTGACTCCGACGTCACTGAAGCTTTCTTT

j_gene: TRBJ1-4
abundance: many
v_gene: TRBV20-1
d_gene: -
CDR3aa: CSASKGNEKLFF
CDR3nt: TGCAGTGCTAGTAAGGGGAATGAAAAACTGTTTTTT

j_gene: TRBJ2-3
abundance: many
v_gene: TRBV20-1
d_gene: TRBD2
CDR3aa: CSATKGLAGADTQYF
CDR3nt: TGCAGTGCCACCAAGGGACTAGCGGGGGCAGATACGCAGTATTTT

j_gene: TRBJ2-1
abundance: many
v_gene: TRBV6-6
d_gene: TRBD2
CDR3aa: CASSRTSPSGEQFF
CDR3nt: TGTGCCAGCAGCCGGACTAGCCCTTCGGGAGAGCAGTTCTTC

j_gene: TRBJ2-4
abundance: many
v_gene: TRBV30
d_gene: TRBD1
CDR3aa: CAWSPTGQGLAKNIQYF
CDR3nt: TGTGCCTGGAGTCCCACGGGACAGGGGCTAGCCAAAAACATTCAGTACTTC

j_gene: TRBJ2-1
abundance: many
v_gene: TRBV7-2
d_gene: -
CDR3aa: CASSLGPGAYGAYNEQFF
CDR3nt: TGTGCCAGCAGCTTAGGTCCAGGGGCATATGGGGCCTACAATGAGCAGTTCTTC

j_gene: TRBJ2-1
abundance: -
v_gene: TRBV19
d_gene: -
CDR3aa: CASSRQGGNEQFF
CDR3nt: TGTGCCAGTAGTCGGCAGGGAGGCAATGAGCAGTTCTTC

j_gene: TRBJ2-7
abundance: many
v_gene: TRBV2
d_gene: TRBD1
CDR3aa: CASTDRGHYEQYF
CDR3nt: TGTGCCAGCACGGACAGGGGACACTACGAGCAGTACTTC

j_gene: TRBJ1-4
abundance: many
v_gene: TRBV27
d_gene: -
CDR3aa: CASRFSTASNEKLFF
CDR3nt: TGTGCCAGCCGATTTTCGACAGCCTCTAATGAAAAACTGTTTTTT

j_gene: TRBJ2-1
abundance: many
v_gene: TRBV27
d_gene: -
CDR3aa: CASRQGLSSMDEQFF
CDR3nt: TGTGCCAGCAGACAAGGACTATCCTCCATGGATGAGCAGTTCTTC

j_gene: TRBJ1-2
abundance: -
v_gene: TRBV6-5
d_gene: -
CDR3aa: CASSNGQRGYTF
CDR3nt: TGTGCCAGCAGCAATGGACAGCGGGGCTACACCTTC

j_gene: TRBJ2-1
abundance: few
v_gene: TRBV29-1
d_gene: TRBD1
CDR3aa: CSHISRGRYNEQFF
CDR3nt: TGCAGCCATATAAGCAGGGGGCGTTACAATGAGCAGTTCTTC

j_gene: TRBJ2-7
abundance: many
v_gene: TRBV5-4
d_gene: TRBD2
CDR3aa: CASSARTSSYEQYF
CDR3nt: TGTGCCAGCAGCGCACGGACTAGCAGTTACGAGCAGTACTTC

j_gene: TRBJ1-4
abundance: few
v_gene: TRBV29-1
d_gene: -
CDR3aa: CSAARATGEKLFF
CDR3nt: TGCAGCGCCGCACGCGCCACAGGAGAAAAACTGTTTTTT

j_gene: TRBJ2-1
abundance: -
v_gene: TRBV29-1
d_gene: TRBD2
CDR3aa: CSVERAGGNNEQFF
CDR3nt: TGCAGCGTTGAACGGGCGGGAGGGAACAATGAGCAGTTCTTC

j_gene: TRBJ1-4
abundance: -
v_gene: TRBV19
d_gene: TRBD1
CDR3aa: CASSKPGQRLFF
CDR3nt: TGTGCCAGTAGTAAACCGGGACAGCGCCTGTTTTTT

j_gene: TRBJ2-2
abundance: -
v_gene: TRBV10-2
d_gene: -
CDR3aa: CASSINRDTGELFF
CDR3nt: TGCGCCAGCAGCATCAACAGGGACACCGGGGAGCTGTTTTTT

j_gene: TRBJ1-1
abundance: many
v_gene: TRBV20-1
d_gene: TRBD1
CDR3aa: CSARDRVHSTEAFF
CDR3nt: TGCAGTGCTAGGGACAGGGTCCACAGCACTGAAGCTTTCTTT

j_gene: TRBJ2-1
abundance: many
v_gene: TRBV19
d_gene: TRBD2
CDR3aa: CASSTLREGPLLLSYNEQFF
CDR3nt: TGTGCCAGTAGTACCTTACGGGAGGGTCCCCTGCTTTTGTCCTACAATGAGCAGTTCTTC

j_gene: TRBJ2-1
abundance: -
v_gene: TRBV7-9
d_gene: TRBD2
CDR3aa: CASSLFGLAGHNEQFF
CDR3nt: TGTGCCAGCAGCTTATTCGGACTAGCGGGACACAATGAGCAGTTCTTC

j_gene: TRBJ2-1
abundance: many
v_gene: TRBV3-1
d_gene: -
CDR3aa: CASRSSAYNEQFF
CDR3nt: TGTGCCAGCAGAAGCTCGGCCTACAATGAGCAGTTCTTC

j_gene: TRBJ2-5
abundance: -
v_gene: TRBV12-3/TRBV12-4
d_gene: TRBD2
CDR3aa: CASSYGLARQETQYF
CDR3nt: TGTGCCAGCAGCTACGGACTAGCGAGACAAGAGACCCAGTACTTC